The 15 T cell receptor beta chains below all came from one sample that was sequenced in a study of immune evolution from preneoplasia to lung adenocarcinoma. Clones were sequenced by immunoSEQ multiplex PCR, and TCRdb holds only the in-frame ones, with some missing. This repertoire shows tens of thousands of clones, over 75% found once; its top ten account for less than 6%. Sequenced material: FFPE invasive lung adenocarcinoma tissue. These receptors all stem from a person aged 55 to 75 with lung adenocarcinoma.

This chain connects TRBV5-8 to TRBJ2-1; unclear D gene. The V end was cut by 2 bases, the J end by 3 bases, with 12 bases between. The V gene's germline CDR1 is SGHTS and CDR2 YDEGEE. This CDR3 comprises 15 residues. CDR3 region: CASSFRGTDYNEQFF. The CDR3 coding sequence is TGTGCCAGCAGCTTCCGAGGAACGGACTACAATGAGCAGTTCTTC.

The chain combines TRBV29-1 with TRBJ2-1, with unresolved D. The V end was cut by 5 bases, the J end by 8 bases, with 10 bases between. The CDR3 spans 11 residues. From germline, CDR1 is SQVTM and CDR2 ANQGSEA. This chain's CDR3 is CSVMPVDEQFF. CDR3 coding DNA: TGCAGCGTTATGCCGGTCGATGAGCAGTTCTTC.

V is TRBV2 and J is TRBJ2-5, with TRBD1 as a possible D gene (5 bases). The CDR3 totals 11 residues. In germline, CDR1 is SNHLY, CDR2 FYNNEI. Trimming stripped 8 bases from V and 10 bases from J, with 14 bases between. CDR3 nucleotide sequence: TGTGCCAGCGAACAGGCCCGAAGCCAGTACTTC. It specifies CASEQARSQYF. Based on the CDR3 plus reference TRBV2 and TRBJ2-5, the full variable domain is EPEVTQTPSHQVTQMGQEVILRCVPISNHLYFYWYRQILGQKVEFLVSFYNNEISEKSEIFDDQFSVERPDGSNFTLKIRSTKLEDSAMYFCASEQARSQYFGPGTRLLVL.

The chain uses TRBV12-5 and TRBJ2-1; TRBD2 matches at 16 bases. Germline V CDR1 and CDR2: LGHNT, FRNRAP. The CDR3 has 18 amino acids. The J segment lost 2 bases and the V segment lost 6 bases, leaving 7 bases of the junction unmatched. CDR3 protein: CASGGGLAGGFAYNEQFF. The CDR3 DNA reads as TGTGCTAGTGGCGGGGGACTAGCGGGAGGGTTTGCCTACAATGAGCAGTTCTTC.

This clone was seen just once. The CDR3 sequence is CASSSTGAETQYF. CDR3 coding DNA: TGTGCCAGCAGCTCAACAGGGGCTGAGACCCAGTACTTC. The chain is built from TRBV28 and TRBJ2-5, with TRBD1 matching 7 bases. Germline V gene sequence: CDR1 MDHEN, CDR2 SYDVKM. The CDR3 length is 13 residues. V lost 6 bases, J lost 5 bases, and 6 bases stayed unmatched.

The chain recombines TRBV6-6 with TRBJ2-1, with D perhaps matching TRBD2 (5 bases). The length of the CDR3 is 14 residues. Between the trimmed V and J ends, which lost 7 bases and 8 bases, there was a span of 18 bases. The germline gives CDR1 MNHNY, CDR2 SVGAGI (reference sequence). The CDR3 coding sequence is TGTGCCAGCACGAACTTGGCCCCTAGCTATGAGCAGTTCTTC. It encodes CASTNLAPSYEQFF.

This chain uses TRBV11-2 with TRBJ2-7; D is uncertain. CDR1 and CDR2 from the germline V gene are SGHAT and FQNNGV. This CDR3 is 11 amino acids long. Trimming shortened V by 2 bases and J by 7 bases, and 6 bases separated the two germline ends. The CDR3, as DNA: TGTGCCAGCAGCTTACATAGAGAGCAGTACTTC. It is translated as CASSLHREQYF.

The chain uses TRBV28 and TRBJ1-4; D unresolved. Germline V gene lookup returns CDR1 MDHEN and CDR2 SYDVKM. Trimming pared 5 bases from V and 10 bases from J, leaving 14 bases between. The CDR3 has 13 amino acids. Written as DNA, the CDR3 is TGTGCCAGCAGTATTCTGGACGGAATAAAACTGTTTTTT. It is translated as CASSILDGIKLFF.

The rearrangement joins TRBV28 to TRBJ1-1; D gene uncertain. The germline V gene has CDR1 MDHEN and CDR2 SYDVKM. V shed 2 bases and J shed 5 bases, with 9 bases lying between them. CDR3 length: 13 residues. The CDR3: CASSLPQVTEAFF. CDR3 nucleotides: TGTGCCAGCAGTTTACCTCAGGTAACTGAAGCTTTCTTT.

This clone was recorded once. The rearrangement links TRBV5-8 to TRBJ1-1; D ambiguous. Trimming took off 4 bases at V and 1 base at J, with 8 bases between the two ends. The germline CDR1 and CDR2 sequences are SGHTS and YDEGEE. The CDR3 is 13 residues long. The CDR3 loop is CASSRTSNTEAFF. CDR3 nucleotides: TGTGCCAGCAGCCGTACCTCGAACACTGAAGCTTTCTTT.

The gene calls are TRBV5-6 and TRBJ2-5; 8 bases match TRBD2. CDR3 size: 14 residues. Germline V gene lookup returns CDR1 SGHDT and CDR2 YYEEEE. With V trimmed by 0 bases and J by 5 bases, 3 bases remained unmatched. CDR3 sequence (DNA): TGTGCCAGCAGCTTGGCGGGAGGGGGGGAGACCCAGTACTTC. It codes for CASSLAGGGETQYF.

V and J are TRBV5-5 and TRBJ2-7; D is tentatively TRBD1 or TRBD2 (6 bases each). Germline V CDR1 and CDR2: SGHKS, YYEKEE (reference sequence). The germline V and J ends were trimmed by 0 bases and 4 bases, with 14 bases remaining between them. The CDR3 totals 15 residues. Here the CDR3 reads CASSLAGGGLYEQYF. The CDR3 DNA follows: TGTGCCAGCAGCTTGGCCGGGGGCGGATTATACGAGCAGTACTTC.

The V call is TRBV7-2, the J call TRBJ2-7, with 9 bases identical to TRBD2. V was clipped by 0 bases and J by 2 bases; unmatched bases: 11. Per germline, CDR1 SGHTA and CDR2 FQGNSA. The CDR3 spans 18 residues. CDR3 bases: TGTGCCAGCAGCTTAGCGCTAACCTCGAGCGGGGGGACCTACGAGCAGTACTTC. It yields the protein CASSLALTSSGGTYEQYF.

The J gene is TRBJ1-2, the V gene TRBV6-5; 11 bases are shared with TRBD1. This CDR3 comprises 14 residues. The germline CDR1 and CDR2 sequences are MNHEY and SVGAGI. V was pared by 0 bases and J by 8 bases, with 2 bases of the junction left unmatched. This CDR3 is CASSYSDRGQGYTF. The CDR3 DNA is TGTGCCAGCAGTTACTCGGACAGGGGGCAAGGCTACACCTTC.

This sequence joins TRBV7-9 and TRBJ2-7; D not resolved. Germline V CDR1 and CDR2: SEHNR, FQNEAQ (reference sequence). The V gene lost 5 bases and the J gene lost 0 bases, with 14 bases spanning the gap. The CDR3 sequence is 15 residues long. The CDR3 spells CASSQDRSSSYEQYF. The CDR3 nucleotides are TGTGCCAGCAGCCAAGATCGGTCGAGCTCCTACGAGCAGTACTTC.